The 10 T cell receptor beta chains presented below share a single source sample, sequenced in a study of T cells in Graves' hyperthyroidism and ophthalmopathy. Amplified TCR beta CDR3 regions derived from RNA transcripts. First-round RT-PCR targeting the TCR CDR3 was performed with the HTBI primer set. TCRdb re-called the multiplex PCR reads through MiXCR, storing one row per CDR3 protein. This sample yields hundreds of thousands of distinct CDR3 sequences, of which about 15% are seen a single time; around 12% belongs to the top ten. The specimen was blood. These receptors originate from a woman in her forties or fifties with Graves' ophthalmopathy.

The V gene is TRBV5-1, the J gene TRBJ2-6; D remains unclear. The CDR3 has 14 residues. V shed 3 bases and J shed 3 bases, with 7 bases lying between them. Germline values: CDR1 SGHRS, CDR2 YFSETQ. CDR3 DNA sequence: TGCGCCAGCAGCTCTGCTGTTGGGGCCAACGTCCTGACTTTC. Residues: CASSSAVGANVLTF.

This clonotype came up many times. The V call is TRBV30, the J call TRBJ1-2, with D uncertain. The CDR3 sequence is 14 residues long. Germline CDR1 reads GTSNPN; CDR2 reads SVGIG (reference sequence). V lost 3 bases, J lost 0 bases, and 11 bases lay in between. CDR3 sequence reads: CAWSEAGTNYGYTF. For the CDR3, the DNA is TGTGCCTGGAGCGAGGCGGGCACTAACTATGGCTACACCTTC.

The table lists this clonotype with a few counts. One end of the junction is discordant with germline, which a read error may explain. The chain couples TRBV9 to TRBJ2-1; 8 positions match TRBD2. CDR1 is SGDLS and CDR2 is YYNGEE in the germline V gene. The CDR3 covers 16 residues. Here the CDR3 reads CAGSVDTGGPRIQQFF. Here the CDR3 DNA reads TGTGCCGGCAGCGTAGATACGGGAGGGCCAAGAATTCAACAGTTCTTC.

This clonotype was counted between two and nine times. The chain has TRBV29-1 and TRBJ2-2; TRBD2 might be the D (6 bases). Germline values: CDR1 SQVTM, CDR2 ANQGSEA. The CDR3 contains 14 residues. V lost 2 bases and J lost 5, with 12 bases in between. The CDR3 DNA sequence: TGCAGCGTTGAATCTCCGCTAGCGACCGGGGAGCTGTTTTTT. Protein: CSVESPLATGELFF.

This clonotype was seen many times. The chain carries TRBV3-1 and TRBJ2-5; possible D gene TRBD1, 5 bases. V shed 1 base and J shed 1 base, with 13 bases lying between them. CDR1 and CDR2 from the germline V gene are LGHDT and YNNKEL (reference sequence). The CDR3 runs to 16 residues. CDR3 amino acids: CASSQGSPGLQETQYF. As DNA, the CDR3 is TGTGCCAGCAGCCAAGGTTCCCCAGGGCTCCAAGAGACCCAGTACTTC.

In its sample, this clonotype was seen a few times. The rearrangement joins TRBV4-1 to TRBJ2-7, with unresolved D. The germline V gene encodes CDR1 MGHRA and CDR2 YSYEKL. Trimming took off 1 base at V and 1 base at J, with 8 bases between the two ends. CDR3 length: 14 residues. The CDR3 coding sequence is TGCGCCAGCAGCCAAGTTGTCTCGTCCTACGAGCAGTACTTC. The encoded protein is CASSQVVSSYEQYF.

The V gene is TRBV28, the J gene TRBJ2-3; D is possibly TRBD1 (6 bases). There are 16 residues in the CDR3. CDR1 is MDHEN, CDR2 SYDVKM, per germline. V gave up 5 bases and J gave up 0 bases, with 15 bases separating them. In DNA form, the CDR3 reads TGTGCCAGCAGTCCCCTACTAGGGGGAAGCACAGATACGCAGTATTTT. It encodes CASSPLLGGSTDTQYF.

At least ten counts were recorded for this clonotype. This CDR3 reads CASITGLGGRTEAFF. The CDR3 nucleotides are TGTGCCAGCATTACAGGTCTTGGGGGACGCACTGAAGCTTTCTTT. The J gene is TRBJ1-1, the V gene TRBV2, with D possibly matching TRBD1 (5 bases). The germline V gene has CDR1 SNHLY and CDR2 FYNNEI. V dropped 7 bases and J dropped 4 bases, with 19 bases sitting between them. The CDR3 has 15 residues.

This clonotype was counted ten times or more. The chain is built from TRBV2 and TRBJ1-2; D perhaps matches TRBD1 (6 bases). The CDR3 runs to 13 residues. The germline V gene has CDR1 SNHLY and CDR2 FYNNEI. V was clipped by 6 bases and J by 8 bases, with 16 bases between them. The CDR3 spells CASRDSPEGGYTF. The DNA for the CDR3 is TGTGCCAGCAGGGACAGTCCCGAGGGGGGCTACACCTTC.

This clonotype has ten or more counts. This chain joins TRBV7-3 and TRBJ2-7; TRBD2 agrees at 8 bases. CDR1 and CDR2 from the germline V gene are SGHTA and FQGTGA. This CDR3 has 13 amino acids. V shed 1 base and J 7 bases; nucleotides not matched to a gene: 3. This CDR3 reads CASSLRASGEQYF. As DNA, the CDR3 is TGTGCCAGCAGCTTAAGGGCTAGCGGGGAGCAGTACTTC.